The clone carrying this T cell receptor beta chain has just a few counts. Its antigen is undetermined. The data belong to a study of T cell responses to AZD1222 COVID-19 vaccine. For the study at large: Some second doses came at about 4 weeks and others at about 12 weeks; these were pooled.

The CDR3 consists of 13 residues. The ends were cut back, 4 bases at V and 4 bases at J, with 12 bases in the middle. CDR1 is SGHDT, CDR2 YYEEEE, per germline. Clones were sequenced by immunoSEQ multiplex PCR, and TCRdb holds only the in-frame ones, with some missing. The repertoire holds 150,000 or so clones, with 90% to 95% as singletons. Study results and caveats: Spike-specific TCR breadth and depth rose after two AZD1222 doses. There were repertoire samples only from the period after the peak T cell response.

The rearrangement joins TRBV5-6 to TRBJ2-7; D gene uncertain. The source was peripheral blood, collected on day 0 of AZD1222 vaccination. The TCR was taken from an adult in good health. DNA for the CDR3: TGTGCCAGCAGCCCCCACCTTCAGTACGAGCAGTACTTC. This sequence encodes CASSPHLQYEQYF. The full variable domain, with the rest looked up from reference TRBV5-6 and TRBJ2-7, is DAGVTQSPTHLIKTRGQQVTLRCSPKSGHDTVSWYQQALGQGPQFIFQYYEEEERQRGNFPDRFSGHQFPNYSSELNVNALLLGDSALYLCASSPHLQYEQYFGPGTRLTVT.